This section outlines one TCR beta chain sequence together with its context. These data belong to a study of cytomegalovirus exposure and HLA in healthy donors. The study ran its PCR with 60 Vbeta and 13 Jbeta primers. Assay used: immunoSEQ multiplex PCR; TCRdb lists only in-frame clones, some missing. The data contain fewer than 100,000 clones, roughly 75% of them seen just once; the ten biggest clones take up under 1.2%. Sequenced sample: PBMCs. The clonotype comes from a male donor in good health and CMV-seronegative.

The CDR3 DNA sequence: TGTGCCTACAGGACCCATCCAGGGTCTGAAGCTTTCTTT. It translates to CAYRTHPGSEAFF. The chain combines TRBV30 with TRBJ1-1; TRBD1 is a possible D gene (5 bases). This CDR3 has 13 amino acids. The germline CDR1 and CDR2 sequences are GTSNPN and SVGIG (reference sequence). Between the trimmed V and J ends, which lost 7 bases and 6 bases, there was a span of 18 bases.